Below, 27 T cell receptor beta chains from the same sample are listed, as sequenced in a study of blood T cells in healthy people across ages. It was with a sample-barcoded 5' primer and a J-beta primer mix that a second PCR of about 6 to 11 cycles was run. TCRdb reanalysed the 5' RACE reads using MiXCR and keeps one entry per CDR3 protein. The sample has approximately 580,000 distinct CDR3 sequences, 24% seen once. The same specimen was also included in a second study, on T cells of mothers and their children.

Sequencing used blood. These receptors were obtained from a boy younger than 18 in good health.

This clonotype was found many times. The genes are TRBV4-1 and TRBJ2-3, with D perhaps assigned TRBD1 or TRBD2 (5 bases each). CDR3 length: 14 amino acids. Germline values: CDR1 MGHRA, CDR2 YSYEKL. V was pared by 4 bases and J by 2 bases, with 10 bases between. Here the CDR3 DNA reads TGCGCCAGCAGCCCCGTGGGACCCACAGATACGCAGTATTTT. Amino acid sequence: CASSPVGPTDTQYF.

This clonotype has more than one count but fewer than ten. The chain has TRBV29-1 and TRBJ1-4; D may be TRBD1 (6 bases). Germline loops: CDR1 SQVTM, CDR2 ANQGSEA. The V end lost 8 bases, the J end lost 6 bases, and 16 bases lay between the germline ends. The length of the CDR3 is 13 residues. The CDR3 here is CSFTRGGYEKLFF. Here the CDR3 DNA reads TGCAGCTTTACCAGGGGTGGCTATGAAAAACTGTTTTTT.

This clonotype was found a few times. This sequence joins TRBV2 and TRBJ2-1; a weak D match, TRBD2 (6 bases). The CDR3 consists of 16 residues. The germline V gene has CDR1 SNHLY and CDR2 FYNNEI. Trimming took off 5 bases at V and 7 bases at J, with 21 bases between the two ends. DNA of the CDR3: TGTGCCAGCAGTTCATTAGCGGCCCTTTCGGATAATGAGCAGTTCTTC. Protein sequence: CASSSLAALSDNEQFF.

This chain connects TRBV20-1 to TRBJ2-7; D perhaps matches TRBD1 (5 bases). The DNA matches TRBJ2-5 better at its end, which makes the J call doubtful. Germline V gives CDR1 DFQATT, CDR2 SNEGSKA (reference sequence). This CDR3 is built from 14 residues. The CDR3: CSARIGHAKETQYF. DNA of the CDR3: TGCAGTGCTAGGATTGGACACGCGAAAGAGACCCAGTACTTC.

The CDR3 spells CASSQESPLGEQYF. Here the CDR3 DNA reads TGTGCCAGCAGCCAAGAATCTCCCCTCGGCGAGCAGTACTTC. This chain connects TRBV14 to TRBJ2-7; D not resolved. The CDR3 runs 14 residues. Trimming pared 0 bases from V and 6 bases from J, leaving 12 bases between. CDR1 is SGHDN and CDR2 is FVKESK in the germline V gene. The full variable domain, its missing parts supplied by reference TRBV14 and TRBJ2-7, is EAGVTQFPSHSVIEKGQTVTLRCDPISGHDNLYWYRRVMGKEIKFLLHFVKESKQDESGMPNNRFLAERTGGTYSTLKVQPAELEDSGVYFCASSQESPLGEQYFGPGTRLTVT.

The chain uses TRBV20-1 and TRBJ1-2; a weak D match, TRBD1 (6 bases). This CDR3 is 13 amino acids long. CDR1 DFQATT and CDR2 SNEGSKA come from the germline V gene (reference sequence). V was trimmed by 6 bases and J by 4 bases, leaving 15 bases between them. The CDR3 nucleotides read TGCAGTGCCGAAGTACAGGGTGGCTATGGCTACACCTTC. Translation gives CSAEVQGGYGYTF.

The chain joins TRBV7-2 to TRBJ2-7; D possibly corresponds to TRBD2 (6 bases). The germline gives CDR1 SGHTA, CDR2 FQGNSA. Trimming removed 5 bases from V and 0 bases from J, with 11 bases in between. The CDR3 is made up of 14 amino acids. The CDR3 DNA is TGTGCCAGCAGCGCGCCGGGACTCTCCTACGAGCAGTACTTC. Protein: CASSAPGLSYEQYF.

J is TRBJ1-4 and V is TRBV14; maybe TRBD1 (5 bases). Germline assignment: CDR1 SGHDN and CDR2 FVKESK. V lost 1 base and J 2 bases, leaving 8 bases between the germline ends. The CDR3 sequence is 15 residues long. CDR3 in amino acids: CASSQGGFTNEKLFF. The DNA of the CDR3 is TGTGCCAGCAGCCAAGGGGGCTTCACTAATGAAAAACTGTTTTTT.

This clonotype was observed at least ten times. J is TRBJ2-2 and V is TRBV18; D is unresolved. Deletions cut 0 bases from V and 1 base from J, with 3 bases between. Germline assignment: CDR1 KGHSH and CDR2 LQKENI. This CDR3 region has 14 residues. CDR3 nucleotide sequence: TGTGCCAGCTCACCACCAGAGAACACCGGGGAGCTGTTTTTT. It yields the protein CASSPPENTGELFF.

CDR3 sequence reads: CASSVELAEYNEQFF. The CDR3 bases are TGTGCCAGCAGCGTAGAACTAGCGGAGTACAATGAGCAGTTCTTC. This rearrangement joins TRBV9 to TRBJ2-1; 8 nucleotides align to TRBD2. The CDR3 runs to 15 residues. With V trimmed by 0 bases and J by 4 bases, 3 bases remained unmatched. CDR1 and CDR2 from the germline V gene are SGDLS and YYNGEE.

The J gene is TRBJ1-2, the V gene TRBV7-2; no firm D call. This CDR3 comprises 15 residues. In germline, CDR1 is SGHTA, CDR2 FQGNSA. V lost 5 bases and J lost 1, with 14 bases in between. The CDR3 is CASSRLFGFNYGYTF. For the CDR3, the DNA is TGTGCCAGCAGCCGCCTCTTCGGGTTTAACTATGGCTACACCTTC.

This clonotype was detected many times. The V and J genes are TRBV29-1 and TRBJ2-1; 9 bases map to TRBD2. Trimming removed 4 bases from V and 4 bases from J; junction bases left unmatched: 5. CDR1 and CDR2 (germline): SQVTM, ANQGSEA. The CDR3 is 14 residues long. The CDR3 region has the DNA TGCAGCGTTGGCGCGGGAGGGCCTTACAATGAGCAGTTCTTC. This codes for CSVGAGGPYNEQFF.

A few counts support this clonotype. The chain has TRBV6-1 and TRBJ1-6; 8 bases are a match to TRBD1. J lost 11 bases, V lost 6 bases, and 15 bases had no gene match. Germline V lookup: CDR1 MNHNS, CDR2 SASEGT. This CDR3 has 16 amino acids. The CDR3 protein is CASRGSQGALYPPLHF. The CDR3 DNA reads TGTGCCAGCAGAGGCAGTCAGGGGGCTCTTTATCCACCCCTCCACTTT.

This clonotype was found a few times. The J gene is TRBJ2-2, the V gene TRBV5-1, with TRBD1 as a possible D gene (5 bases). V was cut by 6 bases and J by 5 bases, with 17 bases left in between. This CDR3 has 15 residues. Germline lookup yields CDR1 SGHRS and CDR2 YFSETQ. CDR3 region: CASTEPWGLTGELFF. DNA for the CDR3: TGCGCCAGCACCGAGCCTTGGGGCTTGACCGGGGAGCTGTTTTTT.

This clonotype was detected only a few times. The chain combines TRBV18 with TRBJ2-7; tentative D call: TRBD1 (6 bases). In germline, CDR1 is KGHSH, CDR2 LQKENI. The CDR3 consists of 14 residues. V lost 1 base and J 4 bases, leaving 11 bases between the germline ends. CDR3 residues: CASSPQDRRYEQYF. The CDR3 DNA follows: TGTGCCAGCTCACCACAGGACAGAAGATACGAGCAGTACTTC.

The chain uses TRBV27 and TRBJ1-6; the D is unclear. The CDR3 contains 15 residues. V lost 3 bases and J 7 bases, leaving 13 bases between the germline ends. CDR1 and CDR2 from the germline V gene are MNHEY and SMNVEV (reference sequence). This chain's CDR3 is CASSLRTGLNSPLHF. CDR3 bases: TGTGCCAGCAGTTTGAGGACGGGTCTAAATTCACCCCTCCACTTT.

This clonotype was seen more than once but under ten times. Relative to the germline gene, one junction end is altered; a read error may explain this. The CDR3 protein is CASSQDTATNERLFF. The CDR3 DNA reads as TGTGCCAGCAGCCAGGACACGGCAACTAATGAAAGACTGTTTTTT. The chain links TRBV7-2 to TRBJ1-4; a weak D match, TRBD1 (5 bases). CDR3 size: 15 residues. Germline V gene lookup returns CDR1 SGHTA and CDR2 FQGNSA.

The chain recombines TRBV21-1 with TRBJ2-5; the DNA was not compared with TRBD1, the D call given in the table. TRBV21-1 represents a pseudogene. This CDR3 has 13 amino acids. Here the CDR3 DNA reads TGTGCCAGCAGCAAAGCCCCCGGGGAGACCCAGTACTTC. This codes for CASSKAPGETQYF.

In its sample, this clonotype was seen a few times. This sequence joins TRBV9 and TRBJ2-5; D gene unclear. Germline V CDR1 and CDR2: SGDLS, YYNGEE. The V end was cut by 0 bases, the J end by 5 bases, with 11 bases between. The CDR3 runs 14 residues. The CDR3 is CASSVVSSAETQYF. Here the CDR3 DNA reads TGTGCCAGCAGCGTAGTTTCGAGTGCTGAGACCCAGTACTTC.

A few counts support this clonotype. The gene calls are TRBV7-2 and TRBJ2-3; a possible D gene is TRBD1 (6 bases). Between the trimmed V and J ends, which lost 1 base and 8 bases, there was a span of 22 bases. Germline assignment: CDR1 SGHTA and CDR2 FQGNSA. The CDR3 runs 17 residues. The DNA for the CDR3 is TGTGCCAGCAGCTTAGGGGTAAGAGGGGGTATCATGAGTACGCAGTATTTT. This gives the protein CASSLGVRGGIMSTQYF.

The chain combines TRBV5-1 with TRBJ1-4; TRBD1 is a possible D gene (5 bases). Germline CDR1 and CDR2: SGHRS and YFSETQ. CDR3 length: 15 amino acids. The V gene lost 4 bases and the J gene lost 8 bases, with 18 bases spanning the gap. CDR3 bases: TGCGCCAGCAGCCCGGGCGGCCTCGGGGACGAAAAACTGTTTTTT. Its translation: CASSPGGLGDEKLFF.

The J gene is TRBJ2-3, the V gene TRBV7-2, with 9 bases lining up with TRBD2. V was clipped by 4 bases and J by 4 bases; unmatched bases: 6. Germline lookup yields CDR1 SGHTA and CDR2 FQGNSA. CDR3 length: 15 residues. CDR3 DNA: TGTGCCAGCAGCTCAGGGACTAGCCAAGCAGATACGCAGTATTTT. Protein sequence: CASSSGTSQADTQYF.

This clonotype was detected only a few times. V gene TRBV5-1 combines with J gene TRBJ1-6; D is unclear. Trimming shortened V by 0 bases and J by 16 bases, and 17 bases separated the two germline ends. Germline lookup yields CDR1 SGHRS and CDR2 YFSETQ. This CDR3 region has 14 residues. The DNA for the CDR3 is TGCGCCAGCAGCTTGGAACACCTCTCTCAACCTCTCCACTTT. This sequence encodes CASSLEHLSQPLHF.

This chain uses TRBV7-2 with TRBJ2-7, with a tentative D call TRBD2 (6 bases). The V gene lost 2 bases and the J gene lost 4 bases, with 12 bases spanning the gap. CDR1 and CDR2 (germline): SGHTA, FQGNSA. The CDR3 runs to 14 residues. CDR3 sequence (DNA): TGTGCCAGCAGCTTAAGACTAGTAGGGTACGAGCAGTACTTC. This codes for CASSLRLVGYEQYF.

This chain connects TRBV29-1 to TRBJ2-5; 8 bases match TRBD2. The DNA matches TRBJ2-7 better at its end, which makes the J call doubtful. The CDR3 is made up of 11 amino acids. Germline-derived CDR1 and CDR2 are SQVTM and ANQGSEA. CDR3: CSVHSGNEQYF. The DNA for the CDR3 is TGCAGCGTTCATAGCGGGAACGAGCAGTACTTC.

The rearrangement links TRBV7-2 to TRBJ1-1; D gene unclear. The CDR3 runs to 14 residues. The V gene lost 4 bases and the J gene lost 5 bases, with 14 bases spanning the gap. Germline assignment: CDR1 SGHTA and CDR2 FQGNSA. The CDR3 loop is CASSSTGGGTEAFF. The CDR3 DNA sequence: TGTGCCAGCAGCTCCACGGGAGGTGGAACTGAAGCTTTCTTT. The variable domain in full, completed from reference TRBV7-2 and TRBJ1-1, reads GAGVSQSPSNKVTEKGKDVELRCDPISGHTALYWYRQSLGQGLEFLIYFQGNSAPDKSGLPSDRFSAERTGGSVSTLTIQRTQQEDSAVYLCASSSTGGGTEAFFGQGTRLTVV.

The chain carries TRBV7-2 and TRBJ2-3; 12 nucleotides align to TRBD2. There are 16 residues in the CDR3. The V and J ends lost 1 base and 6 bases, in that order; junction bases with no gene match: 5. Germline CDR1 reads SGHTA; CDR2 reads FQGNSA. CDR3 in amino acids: CASSLELAGGGDTQYF. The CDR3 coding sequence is TGTGCCAGCAGCTTAGAACTAGCGGGAGGTGGGGATACGCAGTATTTT.